This passage covers 29 T cell receptor beta chains from one sample sequenced in a study of blood T cell repertoires in COVID-19. Using immunoSEQ multiplex PCR, the repertoire was profiled, and TCRdb retains in-frame clones only, with some absent. Of roughly 160,000 clones listed, 65% to 85% are singletons. The sequenced sample was PBMCs or T cells enriched from blood (not recorded which). These receptors were obtained from a middle-aged woman with acute COVID-19.

V gene TRBV2 combines with J gene TRBJ2-1; 10 bases agree with TRBD1. The germline CDR1 and CDR2 sequences are SNHLY and FYNNEI. This CDR3 has 13 residues. J was trimmed by 6 bases and V by 10 bases; bases with no gene match: 6. CDR3 amino acids: CATSRTGGNEQFF. DNA of the CDR3: TGTGCCACCTCCAGGACAGGGGGCAATGAGCAGTTCTTC.

There are a few counts of this clone. The germline gene is not matched at one end of the junction; a read error may be the cause. This chain links TRBV5-8 with TRBJ1-1, with a tentative D call TRBD1 (5 bases). CDR1 and CDR2 (germline): SGHTS, YDEGEE. CDR3 size: 15 residues. DNA for the CDR3: TGTGCCAGCAGTTTGGGGTTGGGGGGTTACACTGAAGCTTTCTTT. Residues: CASSLGLGGYTEAFF.

The chain joins TRBV5-1 to TRBJ1-1; 7 nucleotides match TRBD1. Per the germline V gene, CDR1 is SGHRS and CDR2 is YFSETQ. The CDR3 consists of 12 residues. V lost 3 bases and J lost 8; bases outside the gene matches: 4. Written as DNA, the CDR3 is TGCGCCAGCAGCTGGGGGACAGCCGAAGCTTTCTTT. The encoded protein is CASSWGTAEAFF.

The chain couples TRBV12-5 to TRBJ2-1; TRBD2 agrees at 14 bases. This CDR3 spans 15 amino acids. In germline, CDR1 is LGHNT, CDR2 FRNRAP. J gave up 12 bases and V 1 base, and 5 bases lay outside the gene matches. CDR3 bases: TGTGCTAGTGGTTTGGGGGGACTAGCGGGAGATACGCAGTTCTTC. It codes for CASGLGGLAGDTQFF.

The V call is TRBV6-5, the J call TRBJ2-7, with D possibly matching TRBD1 (5 bases). The V gene lost 7 bases and the J gene lost 3 bases, with 13 bases spanning the gap. This CDR3 has 13 residues. CDR1 and CDR2 (germline): MNHEY, SVGAGI. The CDR3 loop is CASMPGFNYEQYF. The CDR3 coding sequence is TGTGCCAGCATGCCAGGGTTCAACTACGAGCAGTACTTC.

In its sample, this clone was seen a few times. The genes are TRBV3-1 (or the pseudogene TRBV3-2) and TRBJ1-2, with D possibly TRBD1 on 6 matching bases. Germline V gene data show CDR1 as LGHDT and CDR2 as YNNKEL (reference sequence). The CDR3 loop spans 16 amino acids. Trimming took off 4 bases at V and 0 bases at J, with 15 bases between the two ends. This chain's CDR3 is CASSLWGGGTNYGYTF. The CDR3 region has the DNA TGTGCCAGCAGCCTCTGGGGAGGGGGGACTAACTATGGCTACACCTTC.

The chain joins TRBV7-2 to TRBJ2-1; 8 bases match TRBD2. Germline CDR1 and CDR2: SGHTA and FQGNSA. J gave up 4 bases and V 4 bases, and 9 bases lay outside the gene matches. The CDR3 spans 16 residues. The CDR3 reads CASSSTSGGSYNEQFF. The CDR3 nucleotides are TGTGCCAGCAGCTCAACTAGCGGAGGTTCGTACAATGAGCAGTTCTTC.

The chain uses TRBV11-2 and TRBJ2-3; D may be TRBD2 (5 bases). Germline V gene data show CDR1 as SGHAT and CDR2 as FQNNGV. This CDR3 contains 16 residues. V was clipped by 5 bases and J by 3 bases, with 18 bases between them. CDR3 sequence (DNA): TGTGCCAGCAGCCTCTCCTTTAGAGGGCTTACAGATACGCAGTATTTT. Encoded protein: CASSLSFRGLTDTQYF.

The chain is built from TRBV4-1 and TRBJ2-5; 7 bases are shared with TRBD2. Germline V gene data show CDR1 as MGHRA and CDR2 as YSYEKL. The V gene end was trimmed by 0 bases and the J gene end by 7 bases; junction bases not matched to a gene: 11. The CDR3 totals 16 residues. CDR3 nucleotides: TGCGCCAGCAGCCAAGATTCGAGCGGGGCCCTCGGGACCCAGTACTTC. Translation gives CASSQDSSGALGTQYF.

The J gene is TRBJ2-3, the V gene TRBV6-4; TRBD2 aligns across 10 bases. Germline assignment: CDR1 MRHNA and CDR2 SNTAGT. The J segment lost 4 bases and the V segment lost 2 bases, leaving 6 bases of the junction unmatched. CDR3 size: 16 residues. CDR3 residues: CASSDAAGGGPDTQYF. CDR3 DNA sequence: TGTGCCAGCAGTGACGCAGCGGGAGGGGGTCCAGATACGCAGTATTTT.

This chain uses TRBV9 with TRBJ2-1; 13 positions match TRBD2. The J segment lost 7 bases and the V segment lost 3 bases, leaving 10 bases of the junction unmatched. This CDR3 is built from 17 residues. The V gene's germline CDR1 is SGDLS and CDR2 YYNGEE. As DNA, the CDR3 is TGTGCCAGCAGCGCCGCGGAGCCGGGACTAGCGGGAAATGAGCAGTTCTTC. Amino acid sequence: CASSAAEPGLAGNEQFF.

The chain combines TRBV7-9 with TRBJ1-1; D call uncertain. V lost 3 bases, J lost 6 bases, and 8 bases lay in between. Germline V lookup: CDR1 SEHNR, CDR2 FQNEAQ (reference sequence). The CDR3 length is 12 residues. The CDR3 DNA follows: TGTGCCAGCAGCTTCGGGTACTCTGAAGCTTTCTTT. The encoded protein is CASSFGYSEAFF.

V and J are TRBV27 and TRBJ1-6; 8 nucleotides align to TRBD1. The germline V gene encodes CDR1 MNHEY and CDR2 SMNVEV (reference sequence). The CDR3 contains 15 residues. Trimming took 6 bases from V and 9 from J; bases not matched to a gene: 10. Here the CDR3 reads CASRGTGTGTSPLHF. The CDR3 coding sequence is TGTGCCAGCAGAGGAACCGGGACAGGCACTTCACCCCTCCACTTT.

The chain carries TRBV7-2 and TRBJ1-6; 7 nucleotides line up with TRBD1. The CDR3 consists of 17 residues. Germline assignment: CDR1 SGHTA and CDR2 FQGNSA. V shed 2 bases and J 11 bases; nucleotides not matched to a gene: 15. The CDR3 loop is CASSLFRDRVVLTPLHF. The CDR3 nucleotides read TGTGCCAGCAGCTTATTCCGCGACAGGGTAGTATTAACACCCCTCCACTTT.

The gene calls are TRBV11-2 and TRBJ1-2; 11 nucleotides agree with TRBD1. V lost 5 bases to trimming and J lost 6 bases; unmatched junction nucleotides: 14. Germline loops: CDR1 SGHAT, CDR2 FQNNGV. This CDR3 is built from 17 residues. Here the CDR3 reads CASSTPLGQGEGDGYTF. The CDR3 DNA sequence: TGTGCCAGCAGCACTCCCTTGGGACAGGGGGAGGGGGATGGCTACACCTTC.

As for this clone: This sequence may be a read error, since a much larger clone differs from it by one base. The chain recombines TRBV11-3 with TRBJ1-1, with D possibly being TRBD1 (5 bases). Germline V lookup: CDR1 SGHNT, CDR2 YENEEA. This CDR3 spans 13 amino acids. The V gene lost 3 bases and the J gene lost 3 bases, with 8 bases spanning the gap. CDR3 in DNA: TGTGCCAGCAGCTTCCAGGGTGACACTGAAGCTTTCTTT. Protein: CASSFQGDTEAFF. The variable domain in full, with the rest retrieved from reference TRBV11-3 and TRBJ1-1, is EAGVVQSPRYKIIEKKQPVAFWCNPISGHNTLYWYLQNLGQGPELLIRYENEEAVDDSQLPKDRFSAERLKGVDSTLKIQPAELGDSAVYLCASSFQGDTEAFFGQGTRLTVV.

The chain combines TRBV6-5 with TRBJ1-5; 8 positions agree with TRBD1. The CDR3 extends over 14 amino acids. Looked up from germline, CDR1 is MNHEY and CDR2 is SVGAGI. J lost 7 bases, V lost 6 bases, and 8 bases had no gene match. The CDR3 DNA reads as TGTGCCAGCAGAGGACAGGGATTTGGGCAGCCCCAGCATTTT. Its translation: CASRGQGFGQPQHF.

The chain employs TRBV3-1 (or the pseudogene TRBV3-2) and TRBJ2-1; a possible D gene is TRBD1 (7 bases). Trimming took 2 bases from V and 7 from J, leaving 36 bases between them. This CDR3 comprises 22 residues. In germline, CDR1 is LGHDT, CDR2 YNNKEL (reference sequence). The CDR3: CASSQSGFMDRLPTSPRNEQFF. The CDR3 nucleotides read TGTGCCAGCAGCCAAAGCGGTTTTATGGACAGGCTTCCTACTAGCCCGCGAAATGAGCAGTTCTTC.

The chain combines TRBV5-1 with TRBJ1-2; no firm D call. The CDR3 contains 14 residues. CDR1 is SGHRS and CDR2 is YFSETQ in the germline V gene. Deletions cut 1 base from V and 3 bases from J, with 10 bases between. CDR3 nucleotide sequence: TGCGCCAGCAGCTTGAGCGGGCTAGACTATGGCTACACCTTC. It yields the protein CASSLSGLDYGYTF.

The chain has TRBV15 and TRBJ1-1, with TRBD1 identical over 7 bases. The CDR3 is made up of 13 amino acids. Looked up from germline, CDR1 is LNHNV and CDR2 is YYDKDF (reference sequence). V trimming: 6 bases; J trimming: 1 base; junction bases outside the gene matches: 2. CDR3 residues: CATRRDRNTEAFF. The CDR3, as DNA: TGTGCCACCAGGAGGGACAGGAACACTGAAGCTTTCTTT.

V and J are TRBV30 and TRBJ1-5; 9 bases align to TRBD1. The V gene end was trimmed by 0 bases and the J gene end by 5 bases; junction bases not matched to a gene: 5. Germline CDR1 GTSNPN, CDR2 SVGIG (reference sequence). The CDR3 is 15 amino acids. The CDR3 DNA reads TGTGCCTGGAGTGTTGGACAGGGGAATTATCAGCCCCAGCATTTT. Translated: CAWSVGQGNYQPQHF.

The V and J genes are TRBV19 and TRBJ1-1, with D perhaps matching TRBD1 (6 bases). Between the trimmed V and J ends, which lost 2 bases and 1 base, there was a span of 11 bases. The length of the CDR3 is 15 residues. Germline V gene lookup returns CDR1 LNHDA and CDR2 SQIVND (reference sequence). This CDR3 is CASSINQGKNTEAFF. DNA of the CDR3: TGTGCCAGTAGTATAAATCAGGGGAAGAACACTGAAGCTTTCTTT.

The chain links TRBV5-1 to TRBJ1-3, with D possibly matching TRBD1 (5 bases). V lost 4 bases, J lost 1 base, and 12 bases lay in between. The germline V gene has CDR1 SGHRS and CDR2 YFSETQ. CDR3 length: 15 residues. CDR3 nucleotides: TGCGCCAGCAGCCACGATCCAGGGTCTGGAAACACCATATATTTT. Translated, it gives CASSHDPGSGNTIYF.

The gene calls are TRBV11-3 and TRBJ1-5, with TRBD1 matching 8 bases. The V gene's germline CDR1 is SGHNT and CDR2 YENEEA. This CDR3 region has 18 residues. Trimming at V came to 5 bases and at J to 0 bases, leaving 12 bases not matched to a gene. The CDR3 reads CASSNRTGWVYSNQPQHF. The CDR3, as DNA: TGTGCCAGCAGCAACCGGACAGGGTGGGTTTATAGCAATCAGCCCCAGCATTTT.

The chain joins TRBV12-3 or TRBV12-4 to TRBJ1-2; possibly TRBD1 for D (5 bases). This CDR3 has 13 amino acids. Trimming shortened V by 6 bases and J by 0 bases, and 8 bases separated the two germline ends. DNA of the CDR3: TGTGCCAGCAGGGACAAGGCTAACTATGGCTACACCTTC. This encodes CASRDKANYGYTF.

This clone was seen a few times. The chain carries TRBV6-5 and TRBJ2-1; possible D gene TRBD2, 6 bases. CDR3 length: 14 residues. V dropped 6 bases and J dropped 4 bases, with 13 bases sitting between them. Germline V CDR1 and CDR2: MNHEY, SVGAGI. The CDR3 here is CASSIFGTYNEQFF. The CDR3 coding sequence is TGTGCCAGCAGCATATTCGGGACTTACAATGAGCAGTTCTTC.

This chain connects TRBV7-2 to TRBJ2-7; 10 nucleotides agree with TRBD1. Trimming at V came to 5 bases and at J to 2 bases, leaving 6 bases not matched to a gene. The CDR3 has 15 amino acids. CDR1 is SGHTA and CDR2 is FQGNSA in the germline V gene. CDR3 sequence: CASSRDRGLAYEQYF. The CDR3 region has the DNA TGTGCCAGCAGCCGGGACAGGGGTTTAGCCTACGAGCAGTACTTC.

The rearrangement joins TRBV3-1 (or the pseudogene TRBV3-2) to TRBJ2-3; TRBD2 matches 14 bases. Germline V CDR1 and CDR2: LGHDT, YNNKEL (reference sequence). V shed 4 bases and J 3 bases; nucleotides not matched to a gene: 0. The CDR3 has 15 amino acids. This CDR3 reads CASSRLAGGTDTQYF. For the CDR3, the DNA is TGTGCCAGCAGCCGACTAGCGGGAGGGACAGATACGCAGTATTTT.

The J gene is TRBJ2-3, the V gene TRBV5-5, with 8 nucleotides matching TRBD1. Germline V gene sequence: CDR1 SGHKS, CDR2 YYEKEE (reference sequence). V shed 6 bases, J shed 2 bases, and the junction held 2 bases outside the gene matches. The CDR3 consists of 13 residues. In DNA, the CDR3 is TGTGCCAGCACAGGGGGCCTCACAGATACGCAGTATTTT. This gives the protein CASTGGLTDTQYF.